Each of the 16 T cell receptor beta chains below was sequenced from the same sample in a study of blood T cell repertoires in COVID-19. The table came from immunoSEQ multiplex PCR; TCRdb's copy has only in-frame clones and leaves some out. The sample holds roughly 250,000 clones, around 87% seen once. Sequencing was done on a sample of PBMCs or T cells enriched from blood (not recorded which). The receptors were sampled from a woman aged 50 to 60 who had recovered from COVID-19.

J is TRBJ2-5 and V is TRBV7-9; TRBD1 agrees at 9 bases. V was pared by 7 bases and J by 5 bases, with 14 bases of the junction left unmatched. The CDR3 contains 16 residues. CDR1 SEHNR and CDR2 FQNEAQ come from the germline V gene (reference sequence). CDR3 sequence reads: CASTTTDRGDRETQYF. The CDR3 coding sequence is TGTGCCAGCACCACAACGGACAGGGGCGATCGGGAGACCCAGTACTTC.

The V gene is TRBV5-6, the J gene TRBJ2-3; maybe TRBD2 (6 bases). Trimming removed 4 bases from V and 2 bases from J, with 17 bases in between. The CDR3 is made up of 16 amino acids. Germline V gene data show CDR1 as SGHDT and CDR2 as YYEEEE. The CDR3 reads CASSVGGGRPTDTQYF. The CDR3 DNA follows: TGTGCCAGCAGCGTGGGTGGGGGGAGGCCCACAGATACGCAGTATTTT.

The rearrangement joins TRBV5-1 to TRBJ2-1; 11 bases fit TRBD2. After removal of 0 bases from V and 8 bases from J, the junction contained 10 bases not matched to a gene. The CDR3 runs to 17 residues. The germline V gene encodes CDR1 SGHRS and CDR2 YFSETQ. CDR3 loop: CASSLEVGASGRHEQFF. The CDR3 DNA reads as TGCGCCAGCAGCTTGGAAGTAGGTGCTAGCGGGAGGCATGAGCAGTTCTTC.

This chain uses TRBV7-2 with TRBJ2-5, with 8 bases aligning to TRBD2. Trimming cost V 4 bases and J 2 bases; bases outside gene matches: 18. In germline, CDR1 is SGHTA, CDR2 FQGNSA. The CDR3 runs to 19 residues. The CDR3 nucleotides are TGTGCCAGCAGCTGGGGCCCAGGTTTTCGAGCGGGGGAACAAGAGACCCAGTACTTC. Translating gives CASSWGPGFRAGEQETQYF.

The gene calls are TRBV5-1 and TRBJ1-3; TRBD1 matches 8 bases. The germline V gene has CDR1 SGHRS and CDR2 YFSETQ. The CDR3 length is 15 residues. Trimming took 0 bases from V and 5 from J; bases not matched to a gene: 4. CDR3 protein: CASSLESGGRNTIYF. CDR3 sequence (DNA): TGCGCCAGCAGCTTGGAATCAGGGGGCAGAAACACCATATATTTT.

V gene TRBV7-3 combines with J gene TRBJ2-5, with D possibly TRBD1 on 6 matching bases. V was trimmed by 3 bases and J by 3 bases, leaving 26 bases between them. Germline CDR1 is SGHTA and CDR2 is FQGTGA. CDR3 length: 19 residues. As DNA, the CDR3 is TGTGCCAGCAGCTTTACCGAAGACCCAGGGGCCAAACTCGAAGAGACCCAGTACTTC. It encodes CASSFTEDPGAKLEETQYF.

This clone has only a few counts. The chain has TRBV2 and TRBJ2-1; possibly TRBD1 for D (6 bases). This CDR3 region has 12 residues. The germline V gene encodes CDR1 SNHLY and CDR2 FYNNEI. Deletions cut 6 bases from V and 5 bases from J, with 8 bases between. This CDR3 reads CASRGQNNEQFF. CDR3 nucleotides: TGTGCCAGCAGGGGACAAAACAATGAGCAGTTCTTC.

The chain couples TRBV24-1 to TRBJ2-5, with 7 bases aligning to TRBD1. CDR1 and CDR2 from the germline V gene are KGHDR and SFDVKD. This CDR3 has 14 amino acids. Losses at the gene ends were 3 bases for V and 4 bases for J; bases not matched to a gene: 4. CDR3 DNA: TGTGCCACCAGTGATAACACAGGGGTAGAGACCCAGTACTTC. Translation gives CATSDNTGVETQYF.

The CDR3 is CASSLIGRMDQPQHF. In DNA form, the CDR3 reads TGTGCCAGCAGCTTAATTGGCAGGATGGATCAGCCCCAGCATTTT. This sequence joins TRBV7-2 and TRBJ1-5; D gene uncertain. The V and J ends lost 2 bases and 5 bases respectively, with 13 bases between them. Germline CDR1 SGHTA, CDR2 FQGNSA. The CDR3 spans 15 residues.

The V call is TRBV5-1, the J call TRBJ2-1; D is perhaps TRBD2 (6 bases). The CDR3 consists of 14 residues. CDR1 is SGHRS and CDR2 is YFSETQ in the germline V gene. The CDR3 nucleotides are TGCGCTAGCGGATTGGAGCGGTCGTACAATGAGCAGTTCTTC. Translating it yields CASGLERSYNEQFF. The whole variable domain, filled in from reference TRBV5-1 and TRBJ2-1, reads KAGVTQTPRYLIKTRGQQVTLSCSPISGHRSVSWYQQTPGQGLQFLFEYFSETQRNKGNFPGRFSGRQFSNSRSEMNVSTLELGDSALYLCASGLERSYNEQFFGPGTRLTVL.

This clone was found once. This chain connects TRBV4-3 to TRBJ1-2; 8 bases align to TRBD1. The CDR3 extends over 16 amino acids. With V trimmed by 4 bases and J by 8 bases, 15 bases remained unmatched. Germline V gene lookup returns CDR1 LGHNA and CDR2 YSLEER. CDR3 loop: CASSPTIGGTGGGYTF. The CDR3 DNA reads TGCGCCAGCAGCCCTACTATAGGCGGGACAGGAGGGGGCTACACCTTC.

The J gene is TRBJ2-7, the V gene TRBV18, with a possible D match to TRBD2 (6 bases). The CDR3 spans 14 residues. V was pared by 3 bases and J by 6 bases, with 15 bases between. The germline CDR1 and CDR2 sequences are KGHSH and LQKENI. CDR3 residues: CASSPSSGRGEQYF. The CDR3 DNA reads TGTGCCAGCTCACCGAGTAGCGGTCGAGGCGAGCAGTACTTC.

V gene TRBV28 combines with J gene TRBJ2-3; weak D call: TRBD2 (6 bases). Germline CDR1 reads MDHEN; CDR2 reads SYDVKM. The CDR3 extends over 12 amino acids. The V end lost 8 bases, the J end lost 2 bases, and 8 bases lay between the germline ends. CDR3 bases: TGTGCCAGCCGGGAGTCCACAGATACGCAGTATTTT. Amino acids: CASRESTDTQYF.

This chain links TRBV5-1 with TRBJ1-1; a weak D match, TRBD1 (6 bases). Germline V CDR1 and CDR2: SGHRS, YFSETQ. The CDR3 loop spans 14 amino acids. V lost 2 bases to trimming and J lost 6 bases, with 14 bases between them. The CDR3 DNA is TGCGCCAGCAGCTTCAGGGGCCGGGTCGCTGAAGCTTTCTTT. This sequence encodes CASSFRGRVAEAFF.

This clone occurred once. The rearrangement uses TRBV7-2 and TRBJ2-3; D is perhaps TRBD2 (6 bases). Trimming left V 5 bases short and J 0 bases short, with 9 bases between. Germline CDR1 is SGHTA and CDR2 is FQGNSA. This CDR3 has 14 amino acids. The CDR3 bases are TGTGCCAGCAGCCGGGGACTTAGCACAGATACGCAGTATTTT. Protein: CASSRGLSTDTQYF. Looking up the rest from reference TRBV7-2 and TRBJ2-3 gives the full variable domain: GAGVSQSPSNKVTEKGKDVELRCDPISGHTALYWYRQSLGQGLEFLIYFQGNSAPDKSGLPSDRFSAERTGGSVSTLTIQRTQQEDSAVYLCASSRGLSTDTQYFGPGTRLTVL.

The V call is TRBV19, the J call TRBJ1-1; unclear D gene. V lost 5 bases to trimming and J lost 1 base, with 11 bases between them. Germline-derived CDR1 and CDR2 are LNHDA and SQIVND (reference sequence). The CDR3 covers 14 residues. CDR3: CASSPIQRNTEAFF. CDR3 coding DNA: TGTGCCAGTAGTCCGATACAGAGGAACACTGAAGCTTTCTTT.